Below are 6 T cell receptor beta chains sequenced from a single sample in a study of identical twins. In TCRdb, the 5' RACE reads were re-called with MiXCR into one record per CDR3 protein. Seen here are hundreds of thousands of distinct CDR3 sequences, 6.5% to 9% observed once, and the top ten hold around 5%. The same sample was also studied in work on yellow fever vaccine responses in identical twins.

The material sequenced was CD8+ T cells sorted from blood. Receptors originate from a woman aged 18-29 years in good health.

This clonotype was observed a handful of times. The rearrangement links TRBV5-6 to TRBJ1-6; D not certain. CDR1 and CDR2 from the germline V gene are SGHDT and YYEEEE. The CDR3 is 17 residues long. V was clipped by 0 bases and J by 0 bases, with 10 bases between them. The CDR3, as DNA: TGTGCCAGCAGCTTGGAGGGCAGGAGCTCCTATAATTCACCCCTCCACTTT. Translated, it gives CASSLEGRSSYNSPLHF.

This clonotype was observed a few times. An end of the junction does not agree with germline; a read error may underlie this. The chain uses TRBV2 and TRBJ1-2; 9 bases align to TRBD1. This CDR3 is 15 amino acids long. The germline V gene encodes CDR1 SNHLY and CDR2 FYNNEI. The CDR3 DNA reads as TGTGCCAGCAGCGAAGGACAGGGGTTTGGGTATGGCTACACCTTC. Amino acid sequence: CASSEGQGFGYGYTF. The whole variable domain, remainder taken from reference TRBV2 and TRBJ1-2, is EPEVTQTPSHQVTQMGQEVILRCVPISNHLYFYWYRQILGQKVEFLVSFYNNEISEKSEIFDDQFSVERPDGSNFTLKIRSTKLEDSAMYFCASSEGQGFGYGYTFGSGTRLTVV.

The chain recombines TRBV20-1 with TRBJ1-4, with D possibly TRBD1 on 6 matching bases. The CDR3 has 11 amino acids. In germline, CDR1 is DFQATT, CDR2 SNEGSKA (reference sequence). The V gene lost 3 bases and the J gene lost 8 bases, with 7 bases spanning the gap. CDR3 protein: CSASQGEKLFF. Here the CDR3 DNA reads TGCAGTGCTAGCCAGGGGGAAAAACTGTTTTTT.

The J gene is TRBJ2-6, the V gene TRBV6-1; either TRBD1 or TRBD2 may supply D (5 bases each). CDR3 length equals 15 residues. Germline V gene sequence: CDR1 MNHNS, CDR2 SASEGT. V lost 3 bases and J 0 bases, leaving 6 bases between the germline ends. The DNA of the CDR3 is TGTGCCAGCAGTGAGGGGGTCTCTGGGGCCAACGTCCTGACTTTC. Translated: CASSEGVSGANVLTF.

CDR3 in amino acids: CASSPDFGSPLHF. In DNA form, the CDR3 reads TGCGCCAGCAGTCCCGACTTCGGTTCACCCCTCCACTTT. The V and J genes are TRBV10-1 and TRBJ1-6, with D uncertain. This CDR3 is 13 amino acids long. Trimming cost V 5 bases and J 9 bases, with 11 bases left between them. The germline V gene has CDR1 WNHNN and CDR2 SYGVQD (reference sequence).

The chain is built from TRBV13 and TRBJ1-2, with D hard to call. From germline, CDR1 is PRHDT and CDR2 FYEKMQ (reference sequence). With 0 bases removed from V and 4 bases from J, the gap between germline ends came to 9 bases. The CDR3 spans 14 residues. CDR3 DNA sequence: TGTGCCAGCAGCTTAGGAACAGACTTCTATGGCTACACCTTC. It encodes CASSLGTDFYGYTF.